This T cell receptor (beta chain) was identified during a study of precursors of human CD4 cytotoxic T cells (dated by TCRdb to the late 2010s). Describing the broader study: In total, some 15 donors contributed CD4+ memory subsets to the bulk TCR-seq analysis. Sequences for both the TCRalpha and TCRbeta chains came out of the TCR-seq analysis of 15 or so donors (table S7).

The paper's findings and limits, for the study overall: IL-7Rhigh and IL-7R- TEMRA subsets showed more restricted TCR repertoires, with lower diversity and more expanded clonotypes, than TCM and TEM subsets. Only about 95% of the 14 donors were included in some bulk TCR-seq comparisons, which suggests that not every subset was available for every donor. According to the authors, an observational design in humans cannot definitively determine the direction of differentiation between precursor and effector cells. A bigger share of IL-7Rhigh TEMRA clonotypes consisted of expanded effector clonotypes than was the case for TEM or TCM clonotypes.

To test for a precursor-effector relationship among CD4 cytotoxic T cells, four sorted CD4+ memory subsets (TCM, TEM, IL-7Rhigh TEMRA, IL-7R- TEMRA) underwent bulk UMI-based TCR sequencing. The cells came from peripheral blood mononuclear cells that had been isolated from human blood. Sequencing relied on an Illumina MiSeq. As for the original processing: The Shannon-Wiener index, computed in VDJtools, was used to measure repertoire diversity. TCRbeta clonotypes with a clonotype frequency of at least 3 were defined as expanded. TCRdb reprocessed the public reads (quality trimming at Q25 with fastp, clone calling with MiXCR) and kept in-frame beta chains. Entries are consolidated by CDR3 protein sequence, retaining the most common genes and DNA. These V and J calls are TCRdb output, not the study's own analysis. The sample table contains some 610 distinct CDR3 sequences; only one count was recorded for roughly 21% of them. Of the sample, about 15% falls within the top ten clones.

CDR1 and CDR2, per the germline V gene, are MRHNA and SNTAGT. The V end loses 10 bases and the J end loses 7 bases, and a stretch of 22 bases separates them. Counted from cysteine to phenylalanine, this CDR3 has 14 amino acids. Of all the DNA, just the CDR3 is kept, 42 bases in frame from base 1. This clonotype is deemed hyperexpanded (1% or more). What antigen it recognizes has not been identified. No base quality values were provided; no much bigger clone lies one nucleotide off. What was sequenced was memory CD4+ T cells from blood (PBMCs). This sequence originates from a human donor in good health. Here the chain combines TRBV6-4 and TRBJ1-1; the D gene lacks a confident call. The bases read TGTGCCACCAGAGTGAGTCACTCCTTGGTTGAAGCTTTCTTT. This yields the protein CATRVSHSLVEAFF.